This TCR beta chain is from a study of T cell responses to AZD1222 COVID-19 vaccine. In regard to this clone: Its antigen remains unknown.

General study results and limits: Nearly half of spike-specific TCRs reportedly target unmutated variant regions. It should be noted that donors were predominantly white British and more often female, and clonal diversity was possibly underestimated.

This table comes from immunoSEQ multiplex PCR, and its TCRdb copy is limited to in-frame clones, with some not included. In the table there are 100,000 to 150,000 clones, 90% of which are singletons. This CDR3 has 14 residues. Trimming at V came to 4 bases and at J to 2 bases, leaving 2 bases not matched to a gene. Germline V lookup: CDR1 SQVTM, CDR2 ANQGSEA. This receptor was taken from an adult in good health. The chain employs TRBV29-1 and TRBJ2-6; 7 bases fit TRBD2. The material sequenced was peripheral blood, taken on day 0 of AZD1222 vaccination. This chain's CDR3 is CSVVAGTGANVLTF. CDR3 coding DNA: TGCAGCGTTGTAGCGGGTACTGGGGCCAACGTCCTGACTTTC.